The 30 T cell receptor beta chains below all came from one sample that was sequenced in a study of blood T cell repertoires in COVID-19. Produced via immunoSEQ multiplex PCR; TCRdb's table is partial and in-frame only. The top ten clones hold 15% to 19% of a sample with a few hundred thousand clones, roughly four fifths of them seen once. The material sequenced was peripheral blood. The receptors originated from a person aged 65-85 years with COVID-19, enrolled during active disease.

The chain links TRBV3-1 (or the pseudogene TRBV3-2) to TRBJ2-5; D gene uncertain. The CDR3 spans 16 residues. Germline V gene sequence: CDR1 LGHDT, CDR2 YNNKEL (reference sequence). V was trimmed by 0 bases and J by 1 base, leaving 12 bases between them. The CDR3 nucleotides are TGTGCCAGCAGCCAAGATATTACGCCAGGCCAAGAGACCCAGTACTTC. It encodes CASSQDITPGQETQYF.

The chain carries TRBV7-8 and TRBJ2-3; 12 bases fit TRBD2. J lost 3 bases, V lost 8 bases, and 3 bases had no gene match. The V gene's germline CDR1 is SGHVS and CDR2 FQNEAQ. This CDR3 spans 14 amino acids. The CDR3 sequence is CASELAGGTDTQYF. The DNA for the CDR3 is TGTGCCAGCGAACTAGCGGGGGGAACAGATACGCAGTATTTT.

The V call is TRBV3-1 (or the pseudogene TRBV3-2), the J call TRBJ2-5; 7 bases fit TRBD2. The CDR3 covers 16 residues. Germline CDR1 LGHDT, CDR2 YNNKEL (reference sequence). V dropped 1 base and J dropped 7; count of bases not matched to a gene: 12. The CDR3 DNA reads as TGTGCCAGCAGCCAAGTCGGGGGGTCTATCGCCGGGACCCAGTACTTC. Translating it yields CASSQVGGSIAGTQYF.

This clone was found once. CDR3 nucleotides: TGTGCCAGTAACCCGGGGGGGCCCTACAATGAGCAGTTCTTC. Translated: CASNPGGPYNEQFF. This chain connects TRBV19 to TRBJ2-1, with TRBD2 matching over 8 bases. This CDR3 has 14 amino acids. CDR1 and CDR2 from the germline V gene are LNHDA and SQIVND (reference sequence). V lost 7 bases to trimming and J lost 2 bases; unmatched junction nucleotides: 4.

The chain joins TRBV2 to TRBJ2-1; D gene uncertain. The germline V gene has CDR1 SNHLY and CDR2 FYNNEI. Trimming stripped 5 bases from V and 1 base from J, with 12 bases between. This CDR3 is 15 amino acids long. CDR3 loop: CASSSTPGSYNEQFF. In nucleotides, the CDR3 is TGTGCCAGCAGTTCTACGCCAGGTTCCTACAATGAGCAGTTCTTC.

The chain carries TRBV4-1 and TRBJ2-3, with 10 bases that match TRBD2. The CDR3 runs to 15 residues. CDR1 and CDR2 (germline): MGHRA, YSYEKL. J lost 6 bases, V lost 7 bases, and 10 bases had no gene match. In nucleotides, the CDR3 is TGCGCCAGCATGGTTTCCCAGCGGGAGGGGGATACGCAGTATTTT. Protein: CASMVSQREGDTQYF.

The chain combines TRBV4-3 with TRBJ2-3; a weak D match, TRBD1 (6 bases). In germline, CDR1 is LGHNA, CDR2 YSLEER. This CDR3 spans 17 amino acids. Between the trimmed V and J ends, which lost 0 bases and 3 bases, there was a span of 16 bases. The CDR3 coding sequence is TGCGCCAGCAGCCAAGATGCGTGGGGGCTCGGAACAGATACGCAGTATTTT. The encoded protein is CASSQDAWGLGTDTQYF.

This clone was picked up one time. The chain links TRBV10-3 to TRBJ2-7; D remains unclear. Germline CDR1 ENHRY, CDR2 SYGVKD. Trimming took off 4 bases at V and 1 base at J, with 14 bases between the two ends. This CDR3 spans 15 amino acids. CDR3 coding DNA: TGTGCCATCAGTGTTTCCGGGTCGAAGTCCTACGAGCAGTACTTC. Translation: CAISVSGSKSYEQYF.

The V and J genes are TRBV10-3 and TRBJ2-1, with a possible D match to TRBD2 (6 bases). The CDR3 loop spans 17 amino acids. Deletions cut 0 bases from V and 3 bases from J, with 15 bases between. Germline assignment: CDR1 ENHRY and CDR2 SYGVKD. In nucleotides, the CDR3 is TGTGCCATCAGTGAGTCGGCCGGGGGTAGGGGCTACAATGAGCAGTTCTTC. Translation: CAISESAGGRGYNEQFF.

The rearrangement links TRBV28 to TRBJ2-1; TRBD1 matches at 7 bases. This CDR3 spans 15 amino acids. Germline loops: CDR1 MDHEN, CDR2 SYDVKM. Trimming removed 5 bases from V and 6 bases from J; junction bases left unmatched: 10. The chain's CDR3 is CASSPGDREVNEQFF. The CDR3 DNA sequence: TGTGCCAGCAGTCCCGGGGACAGAGAGGTCAATGAGCAGTTCTTC. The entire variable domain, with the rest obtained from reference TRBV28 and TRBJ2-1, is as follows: DVKVTQSSRYLVKRTGEKVFLECVQDMDHENMFWYRQDPGLGLRLIYFSYDVKMKEKGDIPEGYSVSREKKERFSLILESASTNQTSMYLCASSPGDREVNEQFFGPGTRLTVL.

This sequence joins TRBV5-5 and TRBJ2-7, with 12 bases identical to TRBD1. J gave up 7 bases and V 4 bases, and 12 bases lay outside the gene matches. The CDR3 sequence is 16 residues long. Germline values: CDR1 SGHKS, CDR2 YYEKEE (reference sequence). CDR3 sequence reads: CASSTHPGQGAREQYF. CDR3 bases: TGTGCCAGCAGCACCCACCCGGGACAGGGGGCCAGGGAGCAGTACTTC.

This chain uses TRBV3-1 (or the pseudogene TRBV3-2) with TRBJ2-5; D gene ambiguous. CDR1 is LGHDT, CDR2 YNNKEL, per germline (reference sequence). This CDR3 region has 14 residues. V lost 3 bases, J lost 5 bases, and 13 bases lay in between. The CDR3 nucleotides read TGTGCCAGCAGCCAGACTCCCAGTGCCGAGACCCAGTACTTC. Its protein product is CASSQTPSAETQYF.

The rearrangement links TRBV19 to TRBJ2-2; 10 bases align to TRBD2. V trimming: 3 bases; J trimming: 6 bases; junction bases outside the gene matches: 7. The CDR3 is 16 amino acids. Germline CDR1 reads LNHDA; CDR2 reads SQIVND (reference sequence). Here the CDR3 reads CASSILPSGSAGELFF. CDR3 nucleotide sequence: TGTGCCAGTAGTATTCTCCCTAGCGGGAGCGCCGGGGAGCTGTTTTTT.

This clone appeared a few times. CDR3 coding DNA: TGTGCCAGCAGTTGGGACAGGGTTATAGCTTTCTTT. Its translation is CASSWDRVIAFF. The chain recombines TRBV12-3 or TRBV12-4 with TRBJ1-1; 9 nucleotides agree with TRBD1. The V segment lost 4 bases and the J segment 10 bases; nucleotides outside the gene matches: 4. The CDR3 length is 12 residues.

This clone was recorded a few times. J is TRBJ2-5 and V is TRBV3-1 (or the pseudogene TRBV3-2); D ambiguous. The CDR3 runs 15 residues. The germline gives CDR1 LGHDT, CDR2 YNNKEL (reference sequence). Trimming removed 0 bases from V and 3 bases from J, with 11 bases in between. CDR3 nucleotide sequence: TGTGCCAGCAGCCAAGAAGGAGAAGCCGAAGAGACCCAGTACTTC. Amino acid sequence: CASSQEGEAEETQYF.

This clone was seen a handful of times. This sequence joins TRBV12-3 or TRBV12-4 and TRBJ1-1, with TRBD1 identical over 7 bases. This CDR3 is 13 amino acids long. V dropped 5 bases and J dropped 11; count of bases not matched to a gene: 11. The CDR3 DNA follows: TGTGCCAGCAGTAGTCAAGGGGGCCTTGAGGCTTTCTTT. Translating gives CASSSQGGLEAFF.

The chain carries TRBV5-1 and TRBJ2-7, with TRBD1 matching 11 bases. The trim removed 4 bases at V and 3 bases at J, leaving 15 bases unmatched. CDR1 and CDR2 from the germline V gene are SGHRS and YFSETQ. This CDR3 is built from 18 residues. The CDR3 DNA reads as TGCGCCAGCAGCAGGGCCGGGACAGGGGGGCGCGGCAACTACGAGCAGTACTTC. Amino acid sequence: CASSRAGTGGRGNYEQYF.

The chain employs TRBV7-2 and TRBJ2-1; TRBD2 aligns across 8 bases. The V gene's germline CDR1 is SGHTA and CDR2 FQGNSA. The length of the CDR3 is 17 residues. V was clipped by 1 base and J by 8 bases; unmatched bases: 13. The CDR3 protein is CASSLVTGGGAFDEQFF. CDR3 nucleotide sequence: TGTGCCAGCAGCTTAGTGACCGGGGGGGGAGCTTTTGATGAGCAGTTCTTC.

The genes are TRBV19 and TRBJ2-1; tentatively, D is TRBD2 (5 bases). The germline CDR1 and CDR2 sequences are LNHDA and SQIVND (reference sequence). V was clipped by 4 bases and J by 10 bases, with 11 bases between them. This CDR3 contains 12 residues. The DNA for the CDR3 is TGTGCCAGTAGTACACGGACTGCCGAGCAGTTCTTC. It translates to CASSTRTAEQFF.

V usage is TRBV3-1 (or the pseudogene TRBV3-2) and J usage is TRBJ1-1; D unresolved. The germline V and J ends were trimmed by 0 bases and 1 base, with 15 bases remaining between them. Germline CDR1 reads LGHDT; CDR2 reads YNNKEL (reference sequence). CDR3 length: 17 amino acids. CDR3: CASSQDWGAGQNTEAFF. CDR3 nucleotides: TGTGCCAGCAGCCAAGACTGGGGAGCAGGCCAGAACACTGAAGCTTTCTTT.

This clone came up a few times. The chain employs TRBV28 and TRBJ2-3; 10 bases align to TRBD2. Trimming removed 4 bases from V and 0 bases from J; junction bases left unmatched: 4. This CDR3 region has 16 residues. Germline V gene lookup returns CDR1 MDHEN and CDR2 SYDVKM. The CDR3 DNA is TGTGCCAGCAGTTCCGGGACTAGCGAGAGCACAGATACGCAGTATTTT. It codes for CASSSGTSESTDTQYF. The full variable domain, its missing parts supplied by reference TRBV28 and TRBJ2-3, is DVKVTQSSRYLVKRTGEKVFLECVQDMDHENMFWYRQDPGLGLRLIYFSYDVKMKEKGDIPEGYSVSREKKERFSLILESASTNQTSMYLCASSSGTSESTDTQYFGPGTRLTVL.

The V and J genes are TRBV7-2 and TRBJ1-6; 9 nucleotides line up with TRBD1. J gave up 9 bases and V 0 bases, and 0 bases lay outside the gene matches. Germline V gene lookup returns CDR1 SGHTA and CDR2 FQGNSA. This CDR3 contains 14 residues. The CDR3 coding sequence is TGTGCCAGCAGCTTAGCGACAGGGGGTTCACCCCTCCACTTT. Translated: CASSLATGGSPLHF.

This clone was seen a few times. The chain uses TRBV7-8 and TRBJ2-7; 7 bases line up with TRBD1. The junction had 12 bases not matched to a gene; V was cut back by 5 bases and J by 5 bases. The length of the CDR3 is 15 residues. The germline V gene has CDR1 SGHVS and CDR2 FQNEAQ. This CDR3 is CASSLRTGWSDEQYF. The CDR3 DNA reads TGTGCCAGCAGCCTCAGGACAGGTTGGTCGGACGAGCAGTACTTC.

The CDR3 nucleotides are TGTGCCAGCAGGGGCAAAGCCGGCTCCTACAATGAGCAGTTCTTC. Residues: CASRGKAGSYNEQFF. This sequence joins TRBV6-6 and TRBJ2-1; no clear D gene. CDR3 size: 15 residues. V lost 6 bases and J lost 0, with 12 bases in between. Germline assignment: CDR1 MNHNY and CDR2 SVGAGI (reference sequence).

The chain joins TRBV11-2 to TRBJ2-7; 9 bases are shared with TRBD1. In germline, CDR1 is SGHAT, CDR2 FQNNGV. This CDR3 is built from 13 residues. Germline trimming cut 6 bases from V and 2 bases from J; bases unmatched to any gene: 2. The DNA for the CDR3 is TGTGCCAGCAGGGGACAGGGAACCTACGAGCAGTACTTC. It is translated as CASRGQGTYEQYF.

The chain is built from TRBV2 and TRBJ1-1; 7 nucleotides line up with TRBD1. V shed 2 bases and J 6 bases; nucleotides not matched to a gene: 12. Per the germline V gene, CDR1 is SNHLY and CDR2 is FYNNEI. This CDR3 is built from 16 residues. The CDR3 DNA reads TGTGCCAGCAGTGAATTTGAGTCCGGACAGGCCTCTGAAGCTTTCTTT. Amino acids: CASSEFESGQASEAFF.

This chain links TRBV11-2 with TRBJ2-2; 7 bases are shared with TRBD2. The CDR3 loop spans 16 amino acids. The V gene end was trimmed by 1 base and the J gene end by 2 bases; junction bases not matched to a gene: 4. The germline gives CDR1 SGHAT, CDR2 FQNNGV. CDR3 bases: TGTGCCAGCAGCTTAGGGAGCGGGGTAAACACCGGGGAGCTGTTTTTT. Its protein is CASSLGSGVNTGELFF.

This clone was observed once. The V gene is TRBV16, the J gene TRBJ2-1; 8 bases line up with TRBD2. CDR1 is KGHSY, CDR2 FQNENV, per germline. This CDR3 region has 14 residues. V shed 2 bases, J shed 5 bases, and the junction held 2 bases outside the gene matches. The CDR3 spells CASSQRGGNNEQFF. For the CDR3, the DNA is TGTGCCAGCAGCCAACGCGGGGGGAACAATGAGCAGTTCTTC. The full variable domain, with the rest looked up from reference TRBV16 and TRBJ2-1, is GEEVAQTPKHLVRGEGQKAKLYCAPIKGHSYVFWYQQVLKNEFKFLISFQNENVFDETGMPKERFSAKCLPNSPCSLEIQATKLEDSAVYFCASSQRGGNNEQFFGPGTRLTVL.

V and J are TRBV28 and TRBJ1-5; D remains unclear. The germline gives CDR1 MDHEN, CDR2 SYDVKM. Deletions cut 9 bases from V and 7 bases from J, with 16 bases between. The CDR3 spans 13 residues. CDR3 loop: CASWPRAEQPQHF. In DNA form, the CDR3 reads TGTGCCAGTTGGCCCCGAGCGGAACAGCCCCAGCATTTT.

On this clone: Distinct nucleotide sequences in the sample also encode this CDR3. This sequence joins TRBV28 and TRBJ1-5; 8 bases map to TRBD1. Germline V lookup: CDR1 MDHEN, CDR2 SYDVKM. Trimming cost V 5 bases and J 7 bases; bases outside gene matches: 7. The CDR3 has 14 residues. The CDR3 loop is CASSLGQGYQPQHF. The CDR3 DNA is TGTGCCAGCAGTCTTGGACAGGGCTACCAGCCCCAGCATTTT.